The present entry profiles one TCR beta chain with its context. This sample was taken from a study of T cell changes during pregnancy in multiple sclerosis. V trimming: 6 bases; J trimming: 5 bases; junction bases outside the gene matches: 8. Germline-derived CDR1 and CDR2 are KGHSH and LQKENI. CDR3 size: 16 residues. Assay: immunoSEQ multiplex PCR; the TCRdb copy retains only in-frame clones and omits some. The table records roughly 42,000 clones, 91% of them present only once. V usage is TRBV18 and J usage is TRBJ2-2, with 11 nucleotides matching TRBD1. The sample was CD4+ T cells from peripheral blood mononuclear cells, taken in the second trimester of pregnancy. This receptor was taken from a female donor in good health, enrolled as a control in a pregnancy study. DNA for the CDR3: TGTGCCAGCTCGCGATCCGGGACAGGGGGTACCGGGGAGCTGTTTTTT. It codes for CASSRSGTGGTGELFF.